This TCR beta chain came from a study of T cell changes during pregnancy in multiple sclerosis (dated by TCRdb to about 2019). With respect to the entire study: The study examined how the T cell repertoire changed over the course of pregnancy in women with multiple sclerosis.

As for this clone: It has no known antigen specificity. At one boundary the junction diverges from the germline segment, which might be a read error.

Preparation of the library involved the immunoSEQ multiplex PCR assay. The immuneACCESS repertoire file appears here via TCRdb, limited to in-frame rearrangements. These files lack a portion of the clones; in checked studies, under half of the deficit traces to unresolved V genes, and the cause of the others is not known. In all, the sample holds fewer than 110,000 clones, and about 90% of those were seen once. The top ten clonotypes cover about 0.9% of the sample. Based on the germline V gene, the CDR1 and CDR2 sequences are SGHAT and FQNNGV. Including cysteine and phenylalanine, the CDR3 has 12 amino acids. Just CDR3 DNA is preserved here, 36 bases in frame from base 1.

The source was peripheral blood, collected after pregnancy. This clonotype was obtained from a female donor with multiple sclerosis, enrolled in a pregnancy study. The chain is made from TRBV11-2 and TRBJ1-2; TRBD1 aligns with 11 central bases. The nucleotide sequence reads TGTGCCAGCAGCGCCGGGACAGGGGGTACCTCATTC. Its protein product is CASSAGTGGTSF.